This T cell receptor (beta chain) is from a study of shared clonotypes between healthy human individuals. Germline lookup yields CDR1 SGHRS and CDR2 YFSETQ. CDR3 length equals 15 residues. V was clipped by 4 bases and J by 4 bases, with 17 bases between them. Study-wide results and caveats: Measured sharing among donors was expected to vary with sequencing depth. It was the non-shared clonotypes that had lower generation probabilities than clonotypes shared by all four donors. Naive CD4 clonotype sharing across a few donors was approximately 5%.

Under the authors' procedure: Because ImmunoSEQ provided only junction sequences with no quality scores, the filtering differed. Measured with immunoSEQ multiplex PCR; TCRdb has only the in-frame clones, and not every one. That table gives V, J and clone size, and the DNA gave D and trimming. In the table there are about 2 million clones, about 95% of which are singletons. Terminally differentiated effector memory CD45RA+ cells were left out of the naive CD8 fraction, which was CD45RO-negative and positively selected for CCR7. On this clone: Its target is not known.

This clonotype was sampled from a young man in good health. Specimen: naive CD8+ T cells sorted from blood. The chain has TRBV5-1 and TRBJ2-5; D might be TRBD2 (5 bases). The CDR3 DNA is TGCGCCAGCAGCCGCCGGGAAAGGGCCCGAGAGACCCAGTACTTC. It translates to CASSRRERARETQYF.